The 27 T cell receptor beta chains below come from one sample, sequenced in a study of T cell changes during pregnancy in multiple sclerosis. Method: immunoSEQ multiplex PCR; TCRdb's copy keeps in-frame clones and lacks some. The sample comprises around 35,000 clones, 80% to 95% of which are singletons, and less than 0.45% rests with the top ten. This specimen was CD4+ T cells from peripheral blood mononuclear cells, taken in the third trimester of pregnancy. The receptors originated from a female donor in good health, enrolled as a control in a pregnancy study.

This clone was picked up a small number of times. The chain couples TRBV7-2 to TRBJ2-7; TRBD2 aligns across 14 bases. V was pared by 4 bases and J by 4 bases, with 12 bases of the junction left unmatched. The CDR3 has 18 amino acids. The germline CDR1 and CDR2 sequences are SGHTA and FQGNSA. The CDR3 DNA reads as TGTGCCAGCAGCTCCCAGACTAGCGGGGGGGCATATCAATACGAGCAGTACTTC. This encodes CASSSQTSGGAYQYEQYF.

The rearrangement uses TRBV18 and TRBJ1-2, with 8 bases that match TRBD1. V gave up 5 bases and J gave up 3 bases; unmatched junction bases: 8. The CDR3 totals 15 residues. Germline V CDR1 and CDR2: KGHSH, LQKENI. This chain's CDR3 is CASSSSGGADYGYTF. The CDR3, as DNA: TGTGCCAGCTCATCATCAGGGGGCGCCGACTATGGCTACACCTTC.

The chain has TRBV6-5 and TRBJ1-6, with a possible D match to TRBD1 (6 bases). The V end lost 4 bases, the J end lost 10 bases, and 11 bases lay between the germline ends. Germline CDR1 is MNHEY and CDR2 is SVGAGI. The CDR3 covers 13 residues. The CDR3 nucleotides read TGTGCCAGCAGTTCAGGGGAAGGATCACCCCTCCACTTT. It is translated as CASSSGEGSPLHF.

The rearrangement uses TRBV19 and TRBJ2-7; 7 positions match TRBD1. Germline values: CDR1 LNHDA, CDR2 SQIVND (reference sequence). V gave up 5 bases and J gave up 3 bases; unmatched junction bases: 10. There are 15 residues in the CDR3. Written as DNA, the CDR3 is TGTGCCAGTAGTGAGAGACCCCAGGGGGACTACGAGCAGTACTTC. This translates into CASSERPQGDYEQYF.

The chain carries TRBV14 and TRBJ2-6; no definite D call. The CDR3 runs 15 residues. Germline V gene sequence: CDR1 SGHDN, CDR2 FVKESK. The V end lost 1 base, the J end lost 0 bases, and 4 bases lay between the germline ends. DNA for the CDR3: TGTGCCAGCAGCCAAGCTTTCTCTGGGGCCAACGTCCTGACTTTC. Encoded protein: CASSQAFSGANVLTF.

The chain uses TRBV29-1 and TRBJ2-7, with 10 nucleotides matching TRBD1. The CDR3 length is 16 residues. The J segment lost 2 bases and the V segment lost 5 bases, leaving 12 bases of the junction unmatched. Germline V lookup: CDR1 SQVTM, CDR2 ANQGSEA. The CDR3 region has the DNA TGCAGCGTTCGGTTGGTTGGGGACAGGGGAACCTACGAGCAGTACTTC. As protein: CSVRLVGDRGTYEQYF.

This clone was observed a single time. The chain is built from TRBV7-9 and TRBJ1-2, with a possible D match to TRBD1 (5 bases). The CDR3 is 16 amino acids. The V end lost 1 base, the J end lost 4 bases, and 16 bases lay between the germline ends. Germline V gives CDR1 SEHNR, CDR2 FQNEAQ (reference sequence). CDR3 in amino acids: CASSLGSGVGAYGYTF. CDR3 nucleotides: TGTGCCAGCAGCTTAGGGTCGGGGGTAGGAGCCTATGGCTACACCTTC.

The chain couples TRBV10-3 to TRBJ2-5; 9 positions match TRBD1. This CDR3 spans 15 amino acids. Per germline, CDR1 ENHRY and CDR2 SYGVKD. The V segment lost 7 bases and the J segment 5 bases; nucleotides outside the gene matches: 11. CDR3 bases: TGTGCCATCAAACCGGGACAGGGCTCGGGGGAGACCCAGTACTTC. Translating it yields CAIKPGQGSGETQYF.

The V and J genes are TRBV14 and TRBJ2-7; 8 nucleotides match TRBD1. The CDR3 contains 14 residues. CDR1 is SGHDN, CDR2 FVKESK, per germline. After removal of 4 bases from V and 3 bases from J, the junction contained 5 bases not matched to a gene. CDR3 in DNA: TGTGCCAGCAGCCCCCTGGGACAGGTCTACGAGCAGTACTTC. Its protein product is CASSPLGQVYEQYF.

V is TRBV18 and J is TRBJ1-1, with D possibly TRBD1 on 5 matching bases. The CDR3 runs 14 residues. Between the trimmed V and J ends, which lost 9 bases and 0 bases, there was a span of 14 bases. The germline gives CDR1 KGHSH, CDR2 LQKENI. CDR3 in DNA: TGTGCCAGATACCGGGGGGGAATGAACACTGAAGCTTTCTTT. Residues: CARYRGGMNTEAFF. The entire variable domain, with the rest obtained from reference TRBV18 and TRBJ1-1, is as follows: NAGVMQNPRHLVRRRGQEARLRCSPMKGHSHVYWYRQLPEEGLKFMVYLQKENIIDESGMPKERFSAEFPKEGPSILRIQQVVRGDSAAYFCARYRGGMNTEAFFGQGTRLTVV.

This clone was counted between two and nine times. The rearrangement links TRBV19 to TRBJ1-2, with TRBD1 identical over 7 bases. J lost 7 bases, V lost 3 bases, and 8 bases had no gene match. The CDR3 length is 14 residues. From germline, CDR1 is LNHDA and CDR2 SQIVND (reference sequence). CDR3 residues: CASSIEGAPGGYTF. The CDR3 DNA sequence: TGTGCCAGTAGTATCGAGGGGGCGCCTGGTGGCTACACCTTC.

This clone was seen a handful of times. The V gene is TRBV5-1, the J gene TRBJ2-4; 15 bases line up with TRBD2. J lost 1 base, V lost 4 bases, and 3 bases had no gene match. CDR1 SGHRS and CDR2 YFSETQ come from the germline V gene. This CDR3 spans 17 amino acids. CDR3 residues: CASSVGTSGGAKNIQYF. DNA for the CDR3: TGCGCCAGCAGCGTCGGGACTAGCGGGGGGGCCAAAAACATTCAGTACTTC.

The genes are TRBV4-3 and TRBJ1-6; 7 positions agree with TRBD1. CDR1 and CDR2 (germline): LGHNA, YSLEER. This CDR3 has 17 residues. The V gene end was trimmed by 0 bases and the J gene end by 8 bases; junction bases not matched to a gene: 10. The chain's CDR3 is CASSQEFLYRGYSPLHF. In nucleotides, the CDR3 is TGCGCCAGCAGCCAAGAGTTTTTGTACAGGGGCTATTCACCCCTCCACTTT.

V gene TRBV4-3 combines with J gene TRBJ1-2; 7 positions agree with TRBD1. Trimming took 2 bases from V and 6 from J; bases not matched to a gene: 6. The CDR3 is 14 amino acids. Looked up from germline, CDR1 is LGHNA and CDR2 is YSLEER. The CDR3 reads CASSQHNRGDGYTF. The CDR3 DNA is TGCGCCAGCAGCCAACATAACAGGGGAGATGGCTACACCTTC.

The V gene is TRBV6-4, the J gene TRBJ2-3; tentative D call: TRBD2 (5 bases). Germline V gene data show CDR1 as MRHNA and CDR2 as SNTAGT. This CDR3 is 14 amino acids long. With 2 bases removed from V and 2 bases from J, the gap between germline ends came to 8 bases. The DNA of the CDR3 is TGTGCCAGCAGTGACGGGCGGGCCACAGATACGCAGTATTTT. Protein sequence: CASSDGRATDTQYF.

The rearrangement uses TRBV5-6 and TRBJ2-5; the match to TRBD1 covers 9 bases. The CDR3 extends over 14 amino acids. The J segment lost 5 bases and the V segment lost 4 bases, leaving 6 bases of the junction unmatched. Germline CDR1 and CDR2: SGHDT and YYEEEE. CDR3 sequence: CASSRTGGPETQYF. The CDR3 region has the DNA TGTGCCAGCAGCCGTACAGGGGGCCCGGAGACCCAGTACTTC.

The chain links TRBV18 to TRBJ2-1; D possibly corresponds to TRBD2 (6 bases). This CDR3 has 14 residues. V lost 3 bases and J lost 8, with 14 bases in between. The germline V gene has CDR1 KGHSH and CDR2 LQKENI. The CDR3 spells CASSPLLADDEQFF. The DNA of the CDR3 is TGTGCCAGCTCACCCCTCTTAGCGGACGATGAGCAGTTCTTC. The full variable domain, with the rest looked up from reference TRBV18 and TRBJ2-1, is NAGVMQNPRHLVRRRGQEARLRCSPMKGHSHVYWYRQLPEEGLKFMVYLQKENIIDESGMPKERFSAEFPKEGPSILRIQQVVRGDSAAYFCASSPLLADDEQFFGPGTRLTVL.

The gene calls are TRBV10-2 and TRBJ2-1; weak D call: TRBD1 (6 bases). In germline, CDR1 is WSHSY, CDR2 SAAADI. The CDR3 is 14 amino acids. V shed 6 bases and J shed 7 bases, with 16 bases lying between them. CDR3 nucleotides: TGCGCCAGCAGGCGTGTGGGGGCTAATAATGAGCAGTTCTTC. This gives the protein CASRRVGANNEQFF.

The chain combines TRBV2 with TRBJ2-2, with 11 bases that match TRBD1. CDR1 is SNHLY, CDR2 FYNNEI, per germline. There are 15 residues in the CDR3. V shed 5 bases, J shed 5 bases, and the junction held 4 bases outside the gene matches. The CDR3 nucleotides are TGTGCCAGCAGTTCGGACAGGGGGCGAACCGGGGAGCTGTTTTTT. Translated, it gives CASSSDRGRTGELFF.

This chain links TRBV7-9 with TRBJ2-5, with TRBD2 as a possible D gene (5 bases). Trimming cost V 5 bases and J 7 bases, with 14 bases left between them. CDR3 length: 13 residues. Germline loops: CDR1 SEHNR, CDR2 FQNEAQ (reference sequence). The CDR3, as DNA: TGTGCCAGCAGCCCCGAGGGTCCGGGGACCCAGTACTTC. Translated: CASSPEGPGTQYF.

The rearrangement joins TRBV7-2 to TRBJ1-1, with unresolved D. The CDR3 is 13 amino acids. Between the trimmed V and J ends, which lost 4 bases and 3 bases, there was a span of 9 bases. The germline V gene has CDR1 SGHTA and CDR2 FQGNSA. DNA of the CDR3: TGTGCCAGCAGCTCTAGTTGGGACACTGAAGCTTTCTTT. Translating it yields CASSSSWDTEAFF.

This rearrangement joins TRBV6-1 to TRBJ2-7, with D tentatively TRBD2 (5 bases). The CDR3 totals 11 residues. The V end was cut by 9 bases, the J end by 9 bases, with 15 bases between. Per the germline V gene, CDR1 is MNHNS and CDR2 is SASEGT. CDR3 DNA: TGTGCCAGTATAAGTCCCGCGGGGCAGTACTTC. Protein sequence: CASISPAGQYF.

V is TRBV28 and J is TRBJ1-4; TRBD1 might be the D (5 bases). This CDR3 has 13 amino acids. V lost 6 bases and J lost 10, with 15 bases in between. In germline, CDR1 is MDHEN, CDR2 SYDVKM. The CDR3: CASRPTVVVKLFF. In DNA, the CDR3 is TGTGCCAGCAGGCCGACAGTGGTCGTAAAACTGTTTTTT. Complete variable domain (other parts from reference TRBV28 and TRBJ1-4): DVKVTQSSRYLVKRTGEKVFLECVQDMDHENMFWYRQDPGLGLRLIYFSYDVKMKEKGDIPEGYSVSREKKERFSLILESASTNQTSMYLCASRPTVVVKLFFGSGTQLSVL.

CDR3 amino acids: CTSSLGLAGRETQYF. CDR3 coding DNA: TGCACCAGCAGCCTGGGTCTAGCGGGGCGAGAGACCCAGTACTTC. V is TRBV1 and J is TRBJ2-5; the table's D call TRBD2 went unverified against the DNA. TRBV1 is marked as a pseudogene. CDR3 length equals 15 residues.

The rearrangement uses TRBV7-9 and TRBJ1-6; 9 bases are a match to TRBD1. V trimming: 5 bases; J trimming: 4 bases; junction bases outside the gene matches: 6. Germline V CDR1 and CDR2: SEHNR, FQNEAQ (reference sequence). This CDR3 is 16 amino acids long. The CDR3 spells CASSHDRGGYNSPLHF. CDR3 in DNA: TGTGCCAGCAGCCACGACAGGGGGGGGTATAATTCACCCCTCCACTTT.

Comments on this clone: Its ends do not fully match the called genes, so a read error is possible. V gene TRBV5-1 combines with J gene TRBJ2-7; 8 bases agree with TRBD1. Germline CDR1 SGHRS, CDR2 YFSETQ. The CDR3 length is 16 residues. CDR3 sequence: CASSPRSGTGGDEQCF. Written as DNA, the CDR3 is TGCGCCAGCAGCCCACGATCCGGGACAGGAGGCGACGAGCAGTGCTTC.

This rearrangement joins TRBV18 to TRBJ2-7, with unresolved D. The CDR3 is made up of 12 amino acids. Trimming left V 1 base short and J 6 bases short, with 7 bases between. In germline, CDR1 is KGHSH, CDR2 LQKENI. CDR3 coding DNA: TGTGCCAGCTCACCACGGAGTGCCGAGCAGTACTTC. Protein: CASSPRSAEQYF.